Listed below are T cell receptor beta chains from one sample, sequenced in a study of human T cells and chemical hapten exposure. TCRdb ran MiXCR on the RACE reads and lists one entry per CDR3 protein. The repertoire includes 70,000 or so distinct CDR3 sequences, approximately 12% of them detected once, and more than 1.3% sits in the top ten. The sequencing here drew on whole blood, taken in connection with sensitization to the hapten diphenylcyclopropenone (DPC). All receptors come from a woman in her 50s with alopecia areata. Some clones in this sample may be carry-over from other donors' samples. Each CDR3 is given with its conserved first and last residue. The order of the fields is clone size, D gene, J gene, CDR3 length, V gene, CDR3 protein, CDR3 DNA. D genes are given only for firm matches. A clone size is listed for some rows: how often the clone was seen (once, few, many), or a class if it is expanded.

- | - | TRBJ2-3 | 14 | TRBV20-1 | CSADPGQNTDTQYF | TGCAGTGCGGATCCGGGCCAGAACACAGATACGCAGTATTTT
many | - | TRBJ1-5 | 13 | TRBV29-1 | CSAGKGNGQPQHF | TGCAGCGCTGGGAAGGGGAACGGCCAGCCCCAGCATTTT
- | TRBD2 | TRBJ2-1 | 15 | TRBV27 | CASRHGLAGANEQFF | TGTGCCAGCAGACATGGACTAGCGGGGGCCAATGAGCAGTTCTTC
few | - | TRBJ2-5 | 14 | TRBV9 | CASSAITRGETQYF | TGTGCCAGCAGCGCCATAACCCGAGGAGAGACCCAGTACTTC
- | - | TRBJ2-7 | 14 | TRBV2 | CASTLSGISYEQYF | TGTGCCAGCACCCTTTCCGGGATTTCCTACGAGCAGTACTTC
many | TRBD1 | TRBJ2-5 | 13 | TRBV20-1 | CSARDSLPETQYF | TGCAGTGCTCGGGACAGCTTACCAGAGACCCAGTACTTC
few | TRBD1 | TRBJ1-2 | 13 | TRBV5-5 | CASSWTGEDGYTF | TGTGCCAGCAGCTGGACAGGGGAGGATGGCTACACCTTC
- | TRBD1 | TRBJ2-6 | 16 | TRBV12-3/TRBV12-4 | CASSRPTGIGANVLTF | TGTGCCAGCAGTCGACCGACAGGGATCGGGGCCAACGTCCTGACTTTC
many | - | TRBJ1-1 | 13 | TRBV5-1 | CASSLVGAREAFF | TGCGCCAGCAGCTTGGTAGGTGCCAGGGAAGCTTTCTTT
- | - | TRBJ2-1 | 15 | TRBV6-4 | CASSDSNEQHNEQFF | TGTGCCAGCAGTGACTCGAATGAACAGCACAATGAGCAGTTCTTC
- | - | TRBJ2-7 | 13 | TRBV5-1 | CADPGDRGTEQYF | TGCGCCGACCCCGGGGACCGAGGGACGGAGCAGTACTTC
- | TRBD2 | TRBJ2-2 | 22 | TRBV6-1 | CASSTRTGPRIRLAGYTGELFF | TGTGCCAGCAGTACCAGGACAGGGCCCAGGATACGACTAGCGGGCTACACCGGGGAGCTGTTTTTT
few | - | TRBJ1-1 | 14 | TRBV20-1 | CSASRAGWNTEAFF | TGCAGTGCTAGTCGGGCAGGGTGGAACACTGAAGCTTTCTTT
many | - | TRBJ2-4 | 15 | TRBV11-2 | CASSLGPGVLDIQYF | TGTGCCAGCAGCTTAGGACCGGGGGTGCTCGACATTCAGTACTTC
many | - | TRBJ1-5 | 17 | TRBV28 | CASSFGRGWRSNQPQHF | TGTGCCAGCAGTTTTGGTAGGGGGTGGAGAAGCAATCAGCCCCAGCATTTT
- | - | TRBJ2-7 | 13 | TRBV7-2 | CASSLAVPYEQYF | TGTGCCAGCAGCTTAGCGGTACCCTACGAGCAGTACTTC
few | - | TRBJ1-2 | 15 | TRBV4-2 | CVSSQDSTVIYGYTF | TGTGTCAGCAGCCAAGACTCGACGGTCATCTATGGCTACACCTTC
- | - | TRBJ2-7 | 14 | TRBV28 | CASSVDSIRYEQYF | TGTGCCAGCAGTGTTGACAGTATACGCTACGAGCAGTACTTC
- | TRBD2 | TRBJ2-3 | 14 | TRBV10-3 | CATATSGGAYTQYF | TGTGCCACCGCGACTAGCGGGGGTGCGTATACGCAGTATTTT
- | - | TRBJ1-1 | 14 | TRBV13 | CASSRLSRVRAAFF | TGTGCCAGCAGCCGACTATCGCGCGTGAGGGCAGCTTTCTTT
many | - | TRBJ2-3 | 13 | TRBV18 | CASSPSLTDTQYF | TGTGCCAGCTCACCAAGTTTAACAGATACGCAGTATTTT
many | TRBD1 | TRBJ2-3 | 13 | TRBV7-6 | CASSPRDRDTQYF | TGTGCCAGCAGCCCCCGGGACAGAGATACGCAGTATTTT
- | - | TRBJ2-1 | 13 | TRBV5-1 | CASSKGNHNEQFF | TGCGCCAGCAGCAAAGGGAACCACAATGAGCAGTTCTTC
- | TRBD2 | TRBJ2-3 | 15 | TRBV24-1 | CATSVEAGATDTQYF | TGTGCCACCAGTGTCGAAGCGGGAGCCACAGATACGCAGTATTTT
- | - | TRBJ1-5 | 15 | TRBV6-2/TRBV6-3 | CASSSWTENNQPQHF | TGTGCCAGCAGCTCCTGGACAGAAAACAATCAGCCCCAGCATTTT
- | TRBD2 | TRBJ2-5 | 15 | TRBV7-2 | CASRPASGGAETQYF | TGTGCCAGCAGACCCGCTAGCGGGGGGGCGGAGACCCAGTACTTC
many | TRBD1 | TRBJ1-4 | 17 | TRBV6-1 | CASSEDLLDRANEKLFF | TGTGCCAGCAGTGAAGATCTTTTGGACAGGGCTAATGAAAAACTGTTTTTT
- | - | TRBJ1-3 | 13 | TRBV29-1 | CSVVEFLGNTIYF | TGCAGCGTTGTGGAGTTCCTCGGAAACACCATATATTTT
few | - | TRBJ1-6 | 13 | TRBV4-3 | CASSPRWNSPLHF | TGCGCCAGCAGCCCCCGTTGGAATTCACCCCTCCACTTT
- | - | TRBJ1-5 | 14 | TRBV6-6 | CASSRSGGGQPQHF | TGTGCCAGCAGTCGTTCAGGAGGAGGACAGCCCCAGCATTTT
few | TRBD2 | TRBJ2-2 | 15 | TRBV6-5 | CASSRLADNTGELFF | TGTGCCAGCAGTCGACTAGCGGATAACACCGGGGAGCTGTTTTTT
many | - | TRBJ2-6 | 16 | TRBV7-8 | CASTRNVLGGANVLTF | TGTGCCAGCACCCGAAACGTTCTTGGTGGGGCCAACGTCCTGACTTTC
- | - | TRBJ2-2 | 13 | TRBV7-7 | CASSLGVGGELFF | TGTGCTAGCAGCCTTGGCGTAGGGGGGGAGCTGTTTTTT
few | - | TRBJ2-3 | 15 | TRBV11-2 | CASSSGPGKLDTQYF | TGTGCCAGCAGCTCAGGTCCCGGGAAATTAGATACGCAGTATTTT
- | TRBD1 | TRBJ2-7 | 15 | TRBV28 | CASSPPYRGSYEQYF | TGTGCCAGCAGTCCCCCATACAGGGGCTCCTACGAGCAGTACTTC
few | TRBD1 | TRBJ2-1 | 13 | TRBV3-1 | CAGSQQGVNEQFF | TGTGCCGGCAGCCAGCAGGGGGTCAATGAGCAGTTCTTC
many | - | TRBJ2-1 | 15 | TRBV11-2 | CASSRDSSSYNEQFF | TGTGCCAGCAGTCGGGACTCCAGCTCCTACAATGAGCAGTTCTTC
- | TRBD1 | TRBJ1-1 | 16 | TRBV6-5 | CASSYPSRTGNTEAFF | TGTGCCAGCAGTTACCCCTCCCGGACAGGGAACACTGAAGCTTTCTTT
many | TRBD2 | TRBJ2-7 | 15 | TRBV28 | CASSLGNSGGYEQYF | TGTGCCAGCAGTTTAGGTAATAGCGGGGGATACGAGCAGTACTTC
- | - | TRBJ2-7 | 14 | TRBV5-1 | CASNPSLGVYEQYF | TGCGCCAGCAACCCAAGTCTGGGCGTCTACGAGCAGTACTTC
many | - | TRBJ1-3 | 18 | TRBV6-5 | CASSYSNRAFFSGNTIYF | TGTGCCAGCAGTTACTCGAACAGGGCTTTCTTCTCTGGAAACACCATATATTTT
many | - | TRBJ2-2 | 13 | TRBV7-7 | CASSLAAREELFF | TGTGCTAGCAGCTTAGCAGCTCGGGAGGAGCTGTTTTTT